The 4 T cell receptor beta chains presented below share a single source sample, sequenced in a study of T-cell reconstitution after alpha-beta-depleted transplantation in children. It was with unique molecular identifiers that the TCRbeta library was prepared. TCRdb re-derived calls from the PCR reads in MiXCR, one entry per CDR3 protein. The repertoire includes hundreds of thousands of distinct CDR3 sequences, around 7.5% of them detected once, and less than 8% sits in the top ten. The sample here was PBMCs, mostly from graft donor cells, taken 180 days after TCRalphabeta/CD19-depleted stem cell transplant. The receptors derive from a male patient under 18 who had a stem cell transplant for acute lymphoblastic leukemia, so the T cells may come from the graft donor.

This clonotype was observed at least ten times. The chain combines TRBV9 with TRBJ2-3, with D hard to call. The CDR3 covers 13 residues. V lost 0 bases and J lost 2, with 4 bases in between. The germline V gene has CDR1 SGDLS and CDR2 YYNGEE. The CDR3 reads CASSVVITDTQYF. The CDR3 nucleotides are TGTGCCAGCAGCGTAGTGATCACAGATACGCAGTATTTT. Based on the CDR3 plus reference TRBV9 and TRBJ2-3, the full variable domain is DSGVTQTPKHLITATGQRVTLRCSPRSGDLSVYWYQQSLDQGLQFLIQYYNGEERAKGNILERFSAQQFPDLHSELNLSSLELGDSALYFCASSVVITDTQYFGPGTRLTVL.

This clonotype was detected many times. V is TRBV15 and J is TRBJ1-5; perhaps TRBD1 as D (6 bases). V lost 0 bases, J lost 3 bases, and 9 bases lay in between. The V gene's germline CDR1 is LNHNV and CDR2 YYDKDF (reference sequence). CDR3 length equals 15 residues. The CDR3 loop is CATSREQGPNQPQHF. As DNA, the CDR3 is TGTGCCACCAGCAGAGAACAGGGTCCCAATCAGCCCCAGCATTTT.

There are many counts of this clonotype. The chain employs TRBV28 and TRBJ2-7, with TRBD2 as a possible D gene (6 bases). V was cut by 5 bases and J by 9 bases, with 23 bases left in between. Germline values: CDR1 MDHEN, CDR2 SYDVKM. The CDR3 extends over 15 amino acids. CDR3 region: CASSLPSGAASVQYF. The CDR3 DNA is TGTGCCAGCAGTCTACCCTCGGGAGCCGCGAGTGTGCAGTACTTC.

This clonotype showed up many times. The DNA of the CDR3 is TGTGCCAGCAGCGCTCGCATGACAGGGGATTCCTACGAGCAGTACTTC. It translates to CASSARMTGDSYEQYF. The gene calls are TRBV7-9 and TRBJ2-7; TRBD1 agrees at 8 bases. V shed 5 bases and J 1 base; nucleotides not matched to a gene: 10. In germline, CDR1 is SEHNR, CDR2 FQNEAQ (reference sequence). The CDR3 runs to 16 residues.